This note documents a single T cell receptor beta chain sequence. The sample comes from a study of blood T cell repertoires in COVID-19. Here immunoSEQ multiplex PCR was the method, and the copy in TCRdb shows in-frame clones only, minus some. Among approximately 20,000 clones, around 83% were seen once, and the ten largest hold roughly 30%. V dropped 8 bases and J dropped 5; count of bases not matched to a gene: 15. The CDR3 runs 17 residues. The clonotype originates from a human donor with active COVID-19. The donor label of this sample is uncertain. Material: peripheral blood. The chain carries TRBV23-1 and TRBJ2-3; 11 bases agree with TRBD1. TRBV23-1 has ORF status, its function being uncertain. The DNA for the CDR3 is TGCGCCAGCCGGAAAGTCCAGGACAGGGGGCAGGGAGATACGCAGTATTTT. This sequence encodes CASRKVQDRGQGDTQYF.